This T cell receptor beta chain stems from a study of T-cell memory formation after mild COVID-19. On the study more broadly: TCR clusters were largely donor specific. Whole-study results and caveats: Among clones contracting day 15 to 85, CD4/CD8 was balanced, whereas later expanders leaned CD4+. Among contracting clones, CD4+ were mainly CM/EM and CD8+ enriched in EMRA. Nothing confirmed that second-wave clones peaking on day 37 were specific for SARS-CoV-2.

From the 5' RACE reads, TCRdb called clonotypes with MiXCR, one entry per CDR3 protein. The data hold 200,000 to 300,000 distinct CDR3 sequences, with over 8.5% observed a single time. This clonotype was seen ten or more times. Its antigen is not known. Sequenced input: PBMCs or a T cell subset sorted from them (not recorded which). The TCR comes from a man in his late teens or twenties who had mild COVID-19 (a few samples of this study predate the infection). Cell type and time point are not known.

In nucleotides, the CDR3 is TGTGCCAGCAGCTGGGGCAAGGGGTATGGCTACACCTTC. Protein product: CASSWGKGYGYTF. V usage is TRBV7-3 and J usage is TRBJ1-2; TRBD1 might be the D (5 bases). Per germline, CDR1 SGHTA and CDR2 FQGTGA. Deletions cut 4 bases from V and 5 bases from J, with 11 bases between. This CDR3 spans 13 amino acids.